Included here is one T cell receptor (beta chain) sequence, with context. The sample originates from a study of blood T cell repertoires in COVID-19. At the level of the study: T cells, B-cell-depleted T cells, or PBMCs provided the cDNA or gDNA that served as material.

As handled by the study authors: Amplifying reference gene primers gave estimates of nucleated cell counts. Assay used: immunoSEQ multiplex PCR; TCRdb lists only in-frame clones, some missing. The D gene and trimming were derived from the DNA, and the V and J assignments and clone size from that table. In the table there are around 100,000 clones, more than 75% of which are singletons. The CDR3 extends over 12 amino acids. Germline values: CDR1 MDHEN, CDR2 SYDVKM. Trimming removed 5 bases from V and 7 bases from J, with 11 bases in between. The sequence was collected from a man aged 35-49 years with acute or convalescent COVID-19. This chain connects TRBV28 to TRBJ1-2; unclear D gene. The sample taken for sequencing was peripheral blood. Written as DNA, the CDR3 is TGTGCCAGCAGTCGCCAAGCGGGTGGCTACACCTTC. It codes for CASSRQAGGYTF.